The rows below give T cell receptor beta chains drawn from one sample of a study of blood T cell repertoires in COVID-19. The table came from immunoSEQ multiplex PCR; TCRdb's copy has only in-frame clones and leaves some out. The data contain around 120,000 clones, roughly nine tenths of them seen just once; the ten biggest clones take up approximately 8%. Material for sequencing was peripheral blood. The receptors shown here come from a man aged 70 or older who had recovered from COVID-19. Each CDR3 is given with its conserved first and last residue. A D gene is named only where the DNA matches it firmly. Clone sizes are given selectively: once, few, many, or a class where the clone is expanded.

.	TRBJ1-5	TRBV30	.	TGTGCCTGGAGTACGGACAGAGGGCCCGGGCCCCAGCATTTT	CAWSTDRGPGPQHF
.	TRBJ2-3	TRBV28	.	TGTGCCAGCATTCCGGGGAGCACAGATACGCAGTATTTT	CASIPGSTDTQYF
TRBD1	TRBJ1-4	TRBV7-9	.	TGTGCCAGCAGCCAGACAGGGGGCACTAATGAAAAACTGTTTTTT	CASSQTGGTNEKLFF
.	TRBJ2-7	TRBV7-9	.	TGTGCCAGCAGCCCTCAGGGAGGCGAGCAGTACTTC	CASSPQGGEQYF
.	TRBJ2-3	TRBV5-4	.	TGTGCCAGCAGCTTCCTAGTATCCACAGATACGCAGTATTTT	CASSFLVSTDTQYF
.	TRBJ2-2	TRBV6-5	once	TGTGCCAGCAGACCCACTAGGCACGGGGAGCTGTTTTTT	CASRPTRHGELFF
TRBD2	TRBJ2-7	TRBV5-8	.	TGTGCCAGCATTCGAGCCGGGACTAGCTTCGAGCAGTACTTC	CASIRAGTSFEQYF
.	TRBJ1-3	TRBV5-1	.	TGCGCCAGCAGCCTCCTCCCGACGGAGAAGTCCTCCGGAAACACCATATATTTT	CASSLLPTEKSSGNTIYF
.	TRBJ2-3	TRBV20-1	.	TGCAGTGCTAGAGCCGCAGATACGCAGTATTTT	CSARAADTQYF
TRBD1	TRBJ1-5	TRBV28	.	TGTGCCACCTTCGGTGGGGGGACAGGGTACAATCAGCCCCAGCATTTT	CATFGGGTGYNQPQHF
TRBD2	TRBJ2-3	TRBV2	once	TGTGCCAGCAGGCGGGGGAACACAGATACGCAGTATTTT	CASRRGNTDTQYF
.	TRBJ1-4	TRBV15	.	TGTGCCACCAGCAGAGATATACAACGTAATGAAAAACTGTTTTTT	CATSRDIQRNEKLFF
.	TRBJ1-1	TRBV6-5	.	TGTGCCAGCAGTTCGGGATCCTCGAACACTGAAGCTTTCTTT	CASSSGSSNTEAFF
.	TRBJ2-7	TRBV2	.	TGTGCCAGCACCAATGGCAGGGGGAGGTACGAGCAGTACTTC	CASTNGRGRYEQYF
.	TRBJ2-2	TRBV6-5	.	TGTGCCAGCAGTTACTCGACAGTGAACACCGGGGAGCTGTTTTTT	CASSYSTVNTGELFF
TRBD2	TRBJ2-5	TRBV7-8	.	TGTGCCAGCAGCCGGTGGACTAGCGGGCGGCAAGAGACCCAGTACTTC	CASSRWTSGRQETQYF
.	TRBJ1-6	TRBV7-9	.	TGTGCCAGCAGCATGTCCGGGAAATCACCCCTCCACTTT	CASSMSGKSPLHF
TRBD2	TRBJ2-1	TRBV2	.	TGTGCCAGCACCGTCGGACTAGCGGGAGGAGGCGAGCAGTTCTTC	CASTVGLAGGGEQFF
.	TRBJ2-2	TRBV5-1	.	TGCGCCAGCAGCGCAATAAGCGGTCCCACCGGGGAGCTGTTTTTT	CASSAISGPTGELFF
TRBD1	TRBJ1-2	TRBV4-1	.	TGCGCCAGCAGCCAAGGGGACAGGAACTATGGCTACACCTTC	CASSQGDRNYGYTF
TRBD1	TRBJ2-7	TRBV19	.	TGTGCCAGCGGACAGGGGGCGTACGAGCAGTACTTC	CASGQGAYEQYF
TRBD2	TRBJ2-5	TRBV5-1	.	TGCGCCAGCAGCTTGGGACTAGCGGGAGGCCTCAACCAAGAGACCCAGTACTTC	CASSLGLAGGLNQETQYF
TRBD1	TRBJ1-4	TRBV27	.	TGTGCCAGCAGTTTACAAGGGACAGGGCGAGAAAAACTGTTTTTT	CASSLQGTGREKLFF
.	TRBJ2-6	TRBV3-1/TRBV3-2	.	TGTGCCAGCAGCCATTATGGGGCCAACGTCCTGACTTTC	CASSHYGANVLTF
.	TRBJ2-5	TRBV24-1	.	TGTGCCACCAGTGACCGGTCTAGAGCCCAAGAGACCCAGTACTTC	CATSDRSRAQETQYF
TRBD2	TRBJ2-2	TRBV3-1/TRBV3-2	.	TGTGCCAGCAGCCAAGAACGGGGGGCGAACACCGGGGAGCTGTTTTTT	CASSQERGANTGELFF
.	TRBJ2-3	TRBV9	.	TGTGCCAGCAGCGGGGCTATGAAACAAGCAGATACGCAGTATTTT	CASSGAMKQADTQYF
.	TRBJ2-3	TRBV24-1	.	TGTGCCACCAGTGACGGCCAGGGGAGAGCAGATACGCAGTATTTT	CATSDGQGRADTQYF
TRBD1	TRBJ1-1	TRBV30	.	TGTGCCTGGAGTGTTCAGGGGGATGAAGCTTTCTTT	CAWSVQGDEAFF
.	TRBJ1-2	TRBV28	.	TGTGCCAGCAGCAACTCCCACGGCTACACCTTC	CASSNSHGYTF
TRBD1	TRBJ1-2	TRBV28	few	TGTGCCAGCAGTTCAGGGGACAGCTATGGCTACACCTTC	CASSSGDSYGYTF
TRBD2	TRBJ2-5	TRBV2	once	TGTGCCAGCAGTGACCGACTAGCGGGGAGGGGGACCCAGTACTTC	CASSDRLAGRGTQYF
.	TRBJ2-7	TRBV6-2/TRBV6-3	.	TGTGCCAGCAGTTTCCCTACCACCTACGAGCAGTACTTC	CASSFPTTYEQYF
TRBD2	TRBJ2-5	TRBV14	.	TGTGCCAGCAGCCAAGGGGGGTTAAGCGGGAGTACCCGAGAGACCCAGTACTTC	CASSQGGLSGSTRETQYF